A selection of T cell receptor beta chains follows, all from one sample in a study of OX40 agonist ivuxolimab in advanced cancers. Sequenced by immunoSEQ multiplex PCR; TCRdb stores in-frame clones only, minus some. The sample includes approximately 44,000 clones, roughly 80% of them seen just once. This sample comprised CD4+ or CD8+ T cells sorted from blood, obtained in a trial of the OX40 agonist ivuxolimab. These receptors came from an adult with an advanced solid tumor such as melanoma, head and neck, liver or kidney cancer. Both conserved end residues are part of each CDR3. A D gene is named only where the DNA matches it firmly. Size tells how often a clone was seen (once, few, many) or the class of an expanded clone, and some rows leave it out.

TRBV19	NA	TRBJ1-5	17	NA	TGTGCCAGTAGTACCAGAATCCAGGGGAAGACGGGTCAGCCCCAGCATTTT	CASSTRIQGKTGQPQHF
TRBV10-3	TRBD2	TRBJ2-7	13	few	TGTGCCATCAGTACGGGACTAGCGAACGAGCAGTACTTC	CAISTGLANEQYF
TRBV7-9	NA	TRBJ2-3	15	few	TGTGCCAGCAGCTTACCGGGAAGGAGCACAGATACGCAGTATTTT	CASSLPGRSTDTQYF
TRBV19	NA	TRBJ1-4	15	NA	TGTGCCAGTAGTCCTTTGATCGGGGGTAATGAAAAACTGTTTTTT	CASSPLIGGNEKLFF
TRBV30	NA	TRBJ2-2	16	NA	TGTGCCTGGAGTGTACTCGGGGGCGTATGGACCGGGGAGCTGTTTTTT	CAWSVLGGVWTGELFF
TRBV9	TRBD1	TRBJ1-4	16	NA	TGTGCCAGCACCCCCTGGGAGGGACAGCCTAATGAAAAACTGTTTTTT	CASTPWEGQPNEKLFF
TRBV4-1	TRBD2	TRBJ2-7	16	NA	TGCGCCAGCAGCCAAACTCGACTAGCGGGGAACTACGAGCAGTACTTC	CASSQTRLAGNYEQYF
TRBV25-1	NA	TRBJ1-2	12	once	TGTGCCACCCTTGCTTTCAACTATGGCTACACCTTC	CATLAFNYGYTF
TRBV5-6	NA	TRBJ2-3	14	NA	TGTGCCAGCAGCTTGGGCGTCCCCACAGATACGCAGTATTTT	CASSLGVPTDTQYF
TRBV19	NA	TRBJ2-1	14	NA	TGTGCCAGTAGTATCGAAGCCTCCTACAATGAGCAGTTCTTC	CASSIEASYNEQFF
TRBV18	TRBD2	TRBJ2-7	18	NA	TGTGCCAGCTCACCGCCTGGGACTAGCGGGATGAGCCCCTACGAGCAGTACTTC	CASSPPGTSGMSPYEQYF
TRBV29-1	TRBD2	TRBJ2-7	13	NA	TGCAGCGTTGAAGGGGGGGGAACCTACGAGCAGTACTTC	CSVEGGGTYEQYF
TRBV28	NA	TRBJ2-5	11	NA	TGTGCCAGCACCCTAGGGGAGACCCAGTACTTC	CASTLGETQYF
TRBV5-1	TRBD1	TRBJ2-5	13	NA	TGCGCCAGCAGCTGGGGACAGGGGGAGACCCAGTACTTC	CASSWGQGETQYF
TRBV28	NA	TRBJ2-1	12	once	TGTGCCAGCAGTTTATACAGGCGAAGCCAATTCTTC	CASSLYRRSQFF
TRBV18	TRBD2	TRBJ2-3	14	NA	TGTGCCAGCTCGCAGACTAGCCCCACAGATACGCAGTATTTT	CASSQTSPTDTQYF
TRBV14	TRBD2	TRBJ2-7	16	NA	TGTGCCAGCAGCCAAGAGTGGACGGGAGGGCTCTACGAGCAGTACTTC	CASSQEWTGGLYEQYF
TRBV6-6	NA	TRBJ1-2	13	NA	TGTGCCAGCAGTTCCGGGACATACTATGGCTACACCTTC	CASSSGTYYGYTF
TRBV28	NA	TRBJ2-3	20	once	TGTGCCAGCAGGAAGGGACCAGGGGGGCGATCGGCAGGTCACACAGATACGCAGTATTTT	CASRKGPGGRSAGHTDTQYF
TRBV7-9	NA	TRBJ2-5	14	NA	TGTGCCAGCAGCTTAGTGGGAGTTCAAGAGACCCAGTACTTC	CASSLVGVQETQYF
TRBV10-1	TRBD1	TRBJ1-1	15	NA	TGCGCCAGCAGTGATAGTGCAGGGGGAAGTACTGAAGCTTTCTTT	CASSDSAGGSTEAFF
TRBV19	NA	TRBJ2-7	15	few	TGTGCCAGTAGTATAGGCGGACGGTACTCCTACGAGCAGTACTTC	CASSIGGRYSYEQYF
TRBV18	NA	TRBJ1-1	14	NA	TGTGCCAGCTCACGGGGACCCGCGAACACTGAAGCTTTCTTT	CASSRGPANTEAFF
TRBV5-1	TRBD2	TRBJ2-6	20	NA	TGCGCCAGCAGCTTGGGGCCTATAGCGGGAGTTACCTCTGGGGCCAACGTCCTGACTTTC	CASSLGPIAGVTSGANVLTF
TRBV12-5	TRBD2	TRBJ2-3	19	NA	TGTGCTAGTGGTCTTGCCTATACCGGGACTAGCGGGATGCCAGATACGCAGTATTTT	CASGLAYTGTSGMPDTQYF
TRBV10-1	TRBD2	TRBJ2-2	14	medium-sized	TGCGCCAGCGGGAGGGCCCGTAACACCGGGGAGCTGTTTTTT	CASGRARNTGELFF
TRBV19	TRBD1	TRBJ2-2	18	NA	TGTGCCAGTAGTCCCACTCAACAGACAGGGGGTTACACCGGGGAGCTGTTTTTT	CASSPTQQTGGYTGELFF
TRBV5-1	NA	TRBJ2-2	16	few	TGCGCCAGCAGCTTAACTTCGGGAGTGGGAACCGGGGAGCTGTTTTTT	CASSLTSGVGTGELFF
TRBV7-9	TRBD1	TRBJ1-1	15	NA	TGTGCCAGCAGCTTTTTGCAGGGGGGTAACACTGAAGCTTTCTTT	CASSFLQGGNTEAFF
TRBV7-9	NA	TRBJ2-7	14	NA	TGTGCCAGCAGCTTTCAGGCGGGACCCTACGAGCAGTACTTC	CASSFQAGPYEQYF
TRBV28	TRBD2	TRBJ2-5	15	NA	TGTGCCAGCAGAAGACTAGCGGGAGGAAGGGAGACCCAGTACTTC	CASRRLAGGRETQYF
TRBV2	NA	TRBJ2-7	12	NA	TGTGCCAGCAGTGACTATCTCTACGAGCAGTACTTC	CASSDYLYEQYF
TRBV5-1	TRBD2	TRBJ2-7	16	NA	TGCGCCAGCAGCTTGGCCAATGTAGCGGGAGGGTACGAGCAGTACTTC	CASSLANVAGGYEQYF
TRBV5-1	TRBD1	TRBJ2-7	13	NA	TGCGCCAGCAGCTCCGGGACAGGCGTCGAGCAGTACTTC	CASSSGTGVEQYF
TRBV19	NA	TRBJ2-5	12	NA	TGTGCCAGTAACTCCCTAGGGGGGACCCAGTACTTC	CASNSLGGTQYF
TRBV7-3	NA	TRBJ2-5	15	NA	TGTGCCAGCAGCTTAGGCCAGGGCCCCCAAGAGACCCAGTACTTC	CASSLGQGPQETQYF
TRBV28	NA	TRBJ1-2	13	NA	TGTGCCAGCAGCGGTTGGGCGAGGGATGGCTACACCTTC	CASSGWARDGYTF
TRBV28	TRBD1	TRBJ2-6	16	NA	TGTGCCAGCAGTACCAACAGGGGAAGCGGGGCCAACGTCCTGACTTTC	CASSTNRGSGANVLTF
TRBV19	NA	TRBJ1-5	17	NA	TGTGCCAGTAGTATAGAGAAAGGGGGAAGTAGCAATCAGCCCCAGCATTTT	CASSIEKGGSSNQPQHF
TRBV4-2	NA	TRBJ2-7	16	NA	TGTGCCAGCAGCCTGGGGGAGGGGGAGGGCCGATCCGAGCAGTACTTC	CASSLGEGEGRSEQYF
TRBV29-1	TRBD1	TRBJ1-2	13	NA	TGCAGCGTGGGGGACAGGGGGGTCTATGGCTACACCTTC	CSVGDRGVYGYTF
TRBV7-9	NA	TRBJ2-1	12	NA	TGTGCCAGCAGCTTAATAGTCCTCGAGCAGTTCTTC	CASSLIVLEQFF
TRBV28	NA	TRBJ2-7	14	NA	TGTGCCAGCAGTTTCCCCCAGGGCCCCTACGAGCAGTACTTC	CASSFPQGPYEQYF
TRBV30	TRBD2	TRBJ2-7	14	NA	TGTGCCTGGAGGGATTCGGGAGGCTCCTACGAGCAGTACTTC	CAWRDSGGSYEQYF
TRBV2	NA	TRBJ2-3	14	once	TGTGCCAGCAGTTTCGCAGGGGGCACAGATACGCAGTATTTT	CASSFAGGTDTQYF
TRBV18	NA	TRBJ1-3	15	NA	TGTGCCAGCTCACCACAAGAAATCTCTGGAAACACCATATATTTT	CASSPQEISGNTIYF
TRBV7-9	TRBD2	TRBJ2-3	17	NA	TGTGCCAGCAGCTTAGCAGGGACTAGCGGGATAGCAGATACGCAGTATTTT	CASSLAGTSGIADTQYF
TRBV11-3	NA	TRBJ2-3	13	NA	TGTGCCAGCAGCCCAACTAGCACAGATACGCAGTATTTT	CASSPTSTDTQYF
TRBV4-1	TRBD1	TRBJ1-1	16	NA	TGCGCCAGCAGCCCACGACAGGGGGGCATGAACACTGAAGCTTTCTTT	CASSPRQGGMNTEAFF